This T cell receptor beta chain was captured by sequencing in a study of T cell responses to AZD1222 COVID-19 vaccine. In regard to this clone: Its specificity is unknown.

General study results and limits: The peak T cell response came first, and repertoires were sampled only after it.

Measured with immunoSEQ multiplex PCR; TCRdb has only the in-frame clones, and not every one. The table includes 65,000 to 70,000 clones, 82% detected once. V lost 6 bases and J 6 bases, leaving 17 bases between the germline ends. CDR1 and CDR2 (germline): MNHEY, SMNVEV (reference sequence). The CDR3 totals 14 residues. The V and J genes are TRBV27 and TRBJ1-2; weak D call: TRBD1 (6 bases). This clonotype was sampled from an adult in good health. Sample: peripheral blood, taken on day 0 of AZD1222 vaccination. The CDR3 loop is CASRSNREFNGYTF. The CDR3 DNA is TGTGCCAGCAGATCTAACAGGGAATTCAATGGCTACACCTTC.